Given below is one T cell receptor beta chain in context. Its antigen is as yet unknown. CDR1 and CDR2 from the germline V gene are MNHNS and SASEGT. This CDR3 has 15 amino acids. Trimming stripped 6 bases from V and 0 bases from J, with 14 bases between. This record belongs to a study of radiation and T cells in renal cell carcinoma. Findings and caveats of the study: From baseline, blood top tumor clonotypes peaked at 2 weeks post-radiation.

Time point given: baseline pretreatment blood. Treatment of the sample: 15 Gy SBRT to primary tumor, nephrectomy 4 weeks later. Here immunoSEQ multiplex PCR was the method, and the copy in TCRdb shows in-frame clones only, minus some. The repertoire includes 150,000 or so clones, less than 85% of them detected once, and roughly a quarter sits in the top ten. The sequences come from blood, collected from a patient whose treatment included radiotherapy and nephrectomy. The chain combines TRBV6-1 with TRBJ1-2; D unclear. The TCR was taken from a woman in her fifties or sixties with renal cell carcinoma. The CDR3 spells CASRGSGITNYGYTF. The CDR3 nucleotides read TGTGCCAGCAGGGGGTCGGGCATTACTAACTATGGCTACACCTTC.